This TCR beta chain was captured in a study of T cell clonotyping in hematopoietic cell transplantation. Whole-study context: Recipient samples before transplant were obtained post-cytoreduction.

V dropped 2 bases and J dropped 4; count of bases not matched to a gene: 2. CDR3 length: 14 residues. Per germline, CDR1 SGHDT and CDR2 YYEEEE. With regard to this clone: Its antigen is as yet unknown.

Broader study findings: Higher Inverse Simpson Index values in graft donor and pretransplant recipient predicted broader posttransplant TCR diversity. Recipient TCR diversity dropped after transplant; expanded clonotypes rose from day 30 to 180.

Clones were read by immunoSEQ multiplex PCR, and TCRdb kept only the in-frame ones, dropping some. This table holds more than 70,000 clones, 90% to 96% found once. Sample time point: recipient sample about 28 days before transplant, after cytoreduction. Samples: about 28 days before transplant, then days 30, 100 and 180 after. This receptor was obtained from a woman in her 50s with acute myeloid leukemia. Some clones in this sample may be carry-over from other donors' samples. The starting material was peripheral blood mononuclear cells, obtained before stem cell transplant. The chain couples TRBV5-6 to TRBJ2-5; 10 bases match TRBD2. CDR3 amino acids: CASSLAGGPETQYF. For the CDR3, the DNA is TGTGCCAGCAGCTTAGCGGGAGGGCCAGAGACCCAGTACTTC.